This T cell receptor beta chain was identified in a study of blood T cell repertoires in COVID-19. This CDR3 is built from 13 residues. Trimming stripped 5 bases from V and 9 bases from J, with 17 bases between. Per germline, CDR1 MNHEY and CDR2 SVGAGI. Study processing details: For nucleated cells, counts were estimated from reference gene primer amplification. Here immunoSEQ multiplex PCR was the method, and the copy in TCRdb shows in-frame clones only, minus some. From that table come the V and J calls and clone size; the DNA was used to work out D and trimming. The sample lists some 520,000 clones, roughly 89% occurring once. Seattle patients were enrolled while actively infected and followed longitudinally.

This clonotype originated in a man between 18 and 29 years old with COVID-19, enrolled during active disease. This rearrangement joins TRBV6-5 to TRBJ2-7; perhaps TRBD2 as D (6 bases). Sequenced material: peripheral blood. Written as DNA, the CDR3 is TGTGCCAGCAGTCAGGGACTGGCTACGTGGCAGTACTTC. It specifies CASSQGLATWQYF.